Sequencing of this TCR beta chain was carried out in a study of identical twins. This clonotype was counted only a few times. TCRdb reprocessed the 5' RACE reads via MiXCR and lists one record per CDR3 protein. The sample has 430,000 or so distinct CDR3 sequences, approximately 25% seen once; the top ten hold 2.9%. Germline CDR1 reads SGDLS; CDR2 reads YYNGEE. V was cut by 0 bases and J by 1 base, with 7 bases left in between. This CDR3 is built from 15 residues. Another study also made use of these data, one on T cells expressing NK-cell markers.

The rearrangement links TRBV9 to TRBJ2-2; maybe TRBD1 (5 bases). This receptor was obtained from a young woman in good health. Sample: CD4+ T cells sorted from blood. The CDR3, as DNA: TGTGCCAGCAGCGTAGGGGGCCTGAACACCGGGGAGCTGTTTTTT. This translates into CASSVGGLNTGELFF.